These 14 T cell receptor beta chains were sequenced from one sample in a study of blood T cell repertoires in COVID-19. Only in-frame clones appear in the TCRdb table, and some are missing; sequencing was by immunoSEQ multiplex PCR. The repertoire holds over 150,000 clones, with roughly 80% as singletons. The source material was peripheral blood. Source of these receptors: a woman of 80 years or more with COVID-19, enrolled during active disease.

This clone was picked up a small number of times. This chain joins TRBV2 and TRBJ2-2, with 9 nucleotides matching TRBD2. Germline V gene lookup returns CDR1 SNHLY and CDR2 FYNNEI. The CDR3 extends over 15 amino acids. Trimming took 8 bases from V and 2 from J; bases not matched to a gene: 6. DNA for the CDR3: TGTGCCAGCCGCTTTAGCGGGGGAAACACCGGGGAGCTGTTTTTT. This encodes CASRFSGGNTGELFF.

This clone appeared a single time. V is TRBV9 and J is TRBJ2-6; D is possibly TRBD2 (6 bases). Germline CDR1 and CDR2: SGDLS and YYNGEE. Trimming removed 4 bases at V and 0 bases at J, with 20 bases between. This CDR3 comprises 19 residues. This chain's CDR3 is CASSPGLGGQISGANVLTF. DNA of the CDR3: TGTGCCAGCAGCCCCGGGCTGGGGGGTCAGATCTCTGGGGCCAACGTCCTGACTTTC.

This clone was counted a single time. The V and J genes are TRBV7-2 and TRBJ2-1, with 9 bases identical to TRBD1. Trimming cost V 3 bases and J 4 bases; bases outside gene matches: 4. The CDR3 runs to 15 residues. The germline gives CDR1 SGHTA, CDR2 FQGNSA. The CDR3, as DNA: TGTGCCAGCAGCTTCCGGGACAGGGTATACAATGAGCAGTTCTTC. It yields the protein CASSFRDRVYNEQFF.

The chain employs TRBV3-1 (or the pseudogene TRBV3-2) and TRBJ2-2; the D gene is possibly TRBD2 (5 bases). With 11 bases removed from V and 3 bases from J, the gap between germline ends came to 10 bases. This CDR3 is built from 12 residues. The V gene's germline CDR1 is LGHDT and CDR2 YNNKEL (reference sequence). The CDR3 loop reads CASGGYTGELFF. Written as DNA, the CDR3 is TGTGCCTCAGGAGGCTACACCGGGGAGCTGTTTTTT.

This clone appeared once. The CDR3 is CASSLNQRDTQYF. CDR3 bases: TGTGCCAGCAGCTTAAACCAGCGAGATACGCAGTATTTT. The chain combines TRBV7-3 with TRBJ2-3; D uncertain. The V and J ends lost 1 base and 5 bases respectively, with 7 bases between them. Per germline, CDR1 SGHTA and CDR2 FQGTGA. This CDR3 has 13 residues.

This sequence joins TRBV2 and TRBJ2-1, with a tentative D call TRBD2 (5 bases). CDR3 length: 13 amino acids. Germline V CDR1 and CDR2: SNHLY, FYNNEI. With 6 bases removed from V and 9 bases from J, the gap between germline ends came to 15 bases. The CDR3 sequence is CASRRQLGSEQFF. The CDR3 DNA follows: TGTGCCAGCAGGCGCCAACTAGGGAGTGAGCAGTTCTTC. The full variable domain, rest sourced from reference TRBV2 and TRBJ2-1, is EPEVTQTPSHQVTQMGQEVILRCVPISNHLYFYWYRQILGQKVEFLVSFYNNEISEKSEIFDDQFSVERPDGSNFTLKIRSTKLEDSAMYFCASRRQLGSEQFFGPGTRLTVL.

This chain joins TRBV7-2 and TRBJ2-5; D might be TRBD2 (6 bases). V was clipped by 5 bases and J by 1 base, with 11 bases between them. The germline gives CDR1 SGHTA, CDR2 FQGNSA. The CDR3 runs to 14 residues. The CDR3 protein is CASSPQTSQETQYF. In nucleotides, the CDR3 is TGTGCCAGCAGCCCTCAGACTAGCCAAGAGACCCAGTACTTC.

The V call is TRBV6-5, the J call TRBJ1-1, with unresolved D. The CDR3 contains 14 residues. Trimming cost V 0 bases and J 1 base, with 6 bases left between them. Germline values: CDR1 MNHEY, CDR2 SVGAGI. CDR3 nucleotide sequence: TGTGCCAGCAGTTACTCGACGGGGAACACTGAAGCTTTCTTT. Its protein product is CASSYSTGNTEAFF.

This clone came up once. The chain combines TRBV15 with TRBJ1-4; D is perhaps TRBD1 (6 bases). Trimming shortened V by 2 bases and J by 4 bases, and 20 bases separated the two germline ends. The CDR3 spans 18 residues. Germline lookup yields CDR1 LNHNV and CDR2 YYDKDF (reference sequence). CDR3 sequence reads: CATSRLPPRGLGNEKLFF. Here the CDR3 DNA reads TGTGCCACCAGCAGACTCCCTCCGAGGGGGTTGGGTAATGAAAAACTGTTTTTT.

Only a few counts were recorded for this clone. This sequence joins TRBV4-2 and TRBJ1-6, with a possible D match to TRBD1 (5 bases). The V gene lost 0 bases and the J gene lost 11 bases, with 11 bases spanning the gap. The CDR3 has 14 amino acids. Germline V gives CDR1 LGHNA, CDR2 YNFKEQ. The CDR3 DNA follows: TGTGCCAGCAGCCAAGACAGGGCTGGGGCACCCCTCCACTTT. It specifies CASSQDRAGAPLHF.

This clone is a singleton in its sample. The CDR3 loop is CASSIAASTDTQYF. The CDR3 nucleotides are TGTGCCAGTAGTATTGCGGCAAGCACAGATACGCAGTATTTT. The J gene is TRBJ2-3, the V gene TRBV19; D is unclear. Trimming removed 3 bases from V and 0 bases from J, with 7 bases in between. The CDR3 has 14 amino acids. The germline V gene encodes CDR1 LNHDA and CDR2 SQIVND (reference sequence).

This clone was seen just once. CDR3 nucleotide sequence: TGTGCCATCAGTGTCGCAGATACGCAGTATTTT. Encoded protein: CAISVADTQYF. The chain is built from TRBV10-3 and TRBJ2-3; D is unresolved. Germline loops: CDR1 ENHRY, CDR2 SYGVKD. V was trimmed by 4 bases and J by 4 bases, leaving 3 bases between them. The CDR3 is 11 amino acids.

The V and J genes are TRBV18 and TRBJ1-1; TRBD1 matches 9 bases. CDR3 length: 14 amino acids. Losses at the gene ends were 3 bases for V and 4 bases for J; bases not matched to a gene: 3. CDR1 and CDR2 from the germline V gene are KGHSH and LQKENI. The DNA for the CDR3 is TGTGCCAGCTCACCGACAGGGGGAGGCACTGAAGCTTTCTTT. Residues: CASSPTGGGTEAFF.

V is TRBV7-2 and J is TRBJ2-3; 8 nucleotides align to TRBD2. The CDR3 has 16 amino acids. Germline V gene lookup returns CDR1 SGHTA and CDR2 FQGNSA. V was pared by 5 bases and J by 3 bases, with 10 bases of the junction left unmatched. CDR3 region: CASSPGAGVRTDTQYF. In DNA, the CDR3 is TGTGCCAGCAGCCCCGGAGCGGGAGTTCGGACAGATACGCAGTATTTT.